This T cell receptor (beta chain) was obtained from a study of CD8 T cells in Susac syndrome. Findings and limits, study-wide: The study recognized that its TCR sequencing and HLA analysis covered a relatively small number of individuals.

This clonotype was counted once. Its antigen is unidentified. The study used treatment-naive patients who had stable or active relapsing-remitting disease as multiple sclerosis controls. Purification of the CD8+ and CD4+ T cells relied on negative isolation, and TEMRA cells underwent FACS enrichment. The germline V gene encodes CDR1 KGHDR and CDR2 SFDVKD. The CDR3 runs to 11 residues. Trimming removed 10 bases at V and 6 bases at J, with 9 bases between. RNA in amounts of about 0.5 to 1 ug was reverse transcribed with random hexamers. With immunoSEQ multiplex PCR, TCR beta CDR3 was amplified across 54 Vbeta and 13 Jbeta. TCRdb fed the immunoSEQ multiplex PCR reads into MiXCR, producing one record per CDR3 protein. The top ten clones hold 0.15% to 0.2% of a sample with about 180,000 distinct CDR3 sequences, around 96% of them seen once.

The sequence derives from a human donor with multiple sclerosis. The V gene is TRBV24-1, the J gene TRBJ2-1; D perhaps matches TRBD1 (6 bases). Sequenced material: CD8+ T cells from PBMCs. Here the CDR3 reads CATEQGNEQFF. The DNA of the CDR3 is TGTGCCACGGAACAGGGCAATGAGCAGTTCTTC.